The clone carrying this T cell receptor (beta chain) was recorded many times. Antigen unknown. A NOSPECS grade of at least 4, a Clinical Activity Score of at least 3 and duration under 3 months were recorded in ophthalmopathy patients. Those patients with uncontrolled infection, other autoimmune disease, pregnancy or lactation were excluded. About 10 ml fresh peripheral blood yielded the PBMCs. The data originate from a study of T cells in Graves' hyperthyroidism and ophthalmopathy. Study results and limitations: In the blood, most expanded thyroid clonotypes above 0.001 appeared as well.

Amplified TCR beta CDR3 regions derived from RNA transcripts. The study used the HTBI primer set for a first-round RT-PCR of the TCR CDR3. TCRdb re-analysed the multiplex PCR reads in MiXCR, keeping a single row per CDR3 protein. The profile shows about 640,000 distinct CDR3 sequences, roughly 14% of them singletons. V lost 4 bases, J lost 6 bases, and 4 bases lay in between. This CDR3 comprises 11 residues. The germline V gene encodes CDR1 MNHEY and CDR2 SMNVEV (reference sequence). The V gene is TRBV27, the J gene TRBJ2-1, with D unresolved. The source of this sequence is a woman aged 45-60 years with Graves' ophthalmopathy. The sequencing sample was made of blood. This CDR3 reads CASSSTNEQFF. The DNA for the CDR3 is TGTGCCAGCAGTTCGACCAATGAGCAGTTCTTC.